This T cell receptor (beta chain) was documented in a study of cytomegalovirus exposure and HLA in healthy donors. V lost 0 bases, J lost 8 bases, and 14 bases lay in between. The CDR3 consists of 14 residues. Germline lookup yields CDR1 SGHDT and CDR2 YYEEEE. This PCR relied on a set of 60 Vbeta primers and 13 Jbeta primers. Clones were sequenced by immunoSEQ multiplex PCR, and TCRdb holds only the in-frame ones, with some missing. The sample includes about 240,000 clones, 80% to 85% seen only once; the top ten take around 8.3%. Notes on the study in general: Associated with HLA alleles at 0.05 false discovery rate in a later analysis were over 15,000 TCR beta sequences. It was approximately 150 TCR beta chains that were listed as cytomegalovirus-associated. Within the data, a cluster of highly shared sequence variants was likely a sequencing artifact.

As for this clone: Its matching antigen is unknown. This sample includes further DNA sequences coding for the same CDR3.

Donors were nominally healthy when sampled, though unrecorded immune exposures were likely. The sequenced material came from PBMCs. This receptor was identified in a woman in her sixties or seventies in good health and CMV-seropositive. J is TRBJ1-2 and V is TRBV5-6, with a weak D call TRBD1 (6 bases). CDR3 nucleotide sequence: TGTGCCAGCAGCTTGGCGGGGGGCGCGTCCGGCTACACCTTC. It is translated as CASSLAGGASGYTF.